This is a list of T cell receptor beta chains from one sample in a study of blood T cell repertoires in COVID-19. The data were produced by immunoSEQ multiplex PCR, yet TCRdb's version contains in-frame clones alone and is incomplete. Of more than 100,000 clones in the sample, about 89% were seen once. Input material: peripheral blood. These receptors were obtained from a woman aged 55-75 years with acute or convalescent COVID-19. The CDR3 runs from the conserved cysteine through the conserved F or W. D genes are given only for firm matches. Clone size appears in some rows only: once, few, many, or a class for an expanded clone.

TRBV6-5	.	.	TRBJ2-1	TGTGCCAGCAGTTACTCCTCGGGAGTGCCCAATGAGCAGTTCTTC	CASSYSSGVPNEQFF
TRBV2	.	.	TRBJ1-5	TGTGCCAGCCGTAAAGATTTGACCGGTAGGCCGGAGACGGGTCAGCCCCAGCATTTT	CASRKDLTGRPETGQPQHF
TRBV7-3	.	.	TRBJ1-2	TGTGCCAGCAGCTTCGACAGCAACTATGGCTACACCTTC	CASSFDSNYGYTF
TRBV29-1	.	.	TRBJ1-2	TGCAGCGACATACGGGGTGGCTATGGCTACACCTTC	CSDIRGGYGYTF
TRBV5-1	once	TRBD2	TRBJ2-3	TGCGCCAGCAGCAATAGCGGGGAGGGCACAGATACGCAGTATTTT	CASSNSGEGTDTQYF
TRBV5-1	.	.	TRBJ1-1	TGCGCCAGCAGCCCCGGGAGCACTGAAGCTTTCTTT	CASSPGSTEAFF
TRBV30	.	.	TRBJ1-6	TGTGCCTGGGCCGACAGATTTCGGTCACCCCTCCACTTT	CAWADRFRSPLHF
TRBV6-5	.	TRBD2	TRBJ2-1	TGTGCCAGCAGGGGAGCGGGAGGCAATGAGCAGTTCTTC	CASRGAGGNEQFF
TRBV18	once	.	TRBJ1-2	TGTGCCAGCTCACCCTCCAGGGGTGGTTTTAACTATGGCTACACCTTC	CASSPSRGGFNYGYTF
TRBV29-1	.	.	TRBJ2-1	TGCAGCGTTGTTCGGACACGACGAAGGATAAATGAGCAGTTCTTC	CSVVRTRRRINEQFF
TRBV5-5	.	.	TRBJ2-1	TGTGCCAGCAACTCAAGGGGGAATGAGCAGTTCTTC	CASNSRGNEQFF
TRBV9	.	TRBD2	TRBJ2-1	TGTGCCAGCAGTGTTGGACTAGCGGGAGAAGGTGAGCAGTTCTTC	CASSVGLAGEGEQFF
TRBV6-5	.	TRBD2	TRBJ2-5	TGTGCCAGCAGTTACCGGGGACTAGCGGGACCGGAGACCCAGTACTTC	CASSYRGLAGPETQYF
TRBV18	.	.	TRBJ2-6	TGTGCCAGCTCAACGGGGGGGGCCAACGTCCTGACTTTC	CASSTGGANVLTF
TRBV29-1	once	.	TRBJ2-7	TGCAGCGCGGGTCAGGGCTCCTACGAGCAGTACTTC	CSAGQGSYEQYF
TRBV7-8	.	.	TRBJ2-1	TGTGCCAGCAGCTTCAGGGATGAGCAGTTCTTC	CASSFRDEQFF
TRBV27	.	.	TRBJ2-3	TGTGCCAGCATAGTCGCCGGGACACTGAGCACAGATACGCAGTATTTT	CASIVAGTLSTDTQYF
TRBV6-1	.	.	TRBJ2-1	TGTGCCAGCAGTGAAGGCGGGATACGGATTCGGTATGAGCAGTTCTTC	CASSEGGIRIRYEQFF
TRBV19	.	.	TRBJ2-4	TGTGCCAGTAGAGGGCAGGGGATTTTTAAAAACATTCAGTACTTC	CASRGQGIFKNIQYF
TRBV9	once	.	TRBJ1-1	TGTGCCAGCAGCGCTCTACAGGCCACAGAAGCTTTCTTT	CASSALQATEAFF
TRBV20-1	.	TRBD2	TRBJ2-1	TGCAGTGCTAGTTTTTTAGCGGGAACCCTTTACAATGAGCAGTTCTTC	CSASFLAGTLYNEQFF
TRBV5-6	.	.	TRBJ2-1	TGTGCCAGCAGCTTGGGTCTCGTGCGCGATGAGCAGTTCTTC	CASSLGLVRDEQFF
TRBV7-3	.	TRBD1	TRBJ1-1	TGTGCCAGCAGCTGGACAGGTGACACTGAAGCTTTCTTT	CASSWTGDTEAFF
TRBV27	once	TRBD2	TRBJ2-1	TGTGCCAGCAGTTTCCTACCGACTAGCGGGAGTGGTCATGAGCAGTTCTTC	CASSFLPTSGSGHEQFF
TRBV29-1	once	TRBD1	TRBJ1-1	TGCAGCGTTGAGCCAGGGGGCCTCGCTGAAGCTTTCTTT	CSVEPGGLAEAFF
TRBV2	.	.	TRBJ2-1	TGTGCCAGCGCTAGCGACTATTACAATGAGCAGTTCTTC	CASASDYYNEQFF
TRBV6-1	.	TRBD1	TRBJ1-2	TGTGCCAGCAGTGACCTCGGGACAGGGACGAACACCTTC	CASSDLGTGTNTF
TRBV11-1	.	.	TRBJ2-1	TGTGCCAGCAGCTATGGGAGAGCGAATGAGCAGTTCTTC	CASSYGRANEQFF
TRBV18	.	.	TRBJ1-1	TGTGCCAGCTTTTTGGACAGACTGAACACTGAAGCTTTCTTT	CASFLDRLNTEAFF
TRBV5-1	once	TRBD2	TRBJ2-1	TGCGCCAGCAGCTTGGGGGTAGCGGGAGTAGGTGAGCAGTTCTTC	CASSLGVAGVGEQFF
TRBV18	.	TRBD1	TRBJ2-3	TGTGCCAGTGAACAGGGGGGAACAGATACGCAGTATTTT	CASEQGGTDTQYF
TRBV3-1/TRBV3-2	.	TRBD1	TRBJ1-2	TGTGCCAGCAGTAGCCGTGACAGGGGAGGCGGCTACACCTTC	CASSSRDRGGGYTF
TRBV27	.	TRBD2	TRBJ2-1	TGTGCCAGCAGTCCCTATGGACTAGCGGGTACGGGGGAGCAGTTCTTC	CASSPYGLAGTGEQFF
TRBV7-2	.	.	TRBJ1-2	TGTGCCAGCAGCTTCGCAGGGTTCGCCTATGGCTACACCTTC	CASSFAGFAYGYTF
TRBV6-5	few	.	TRBJ2-1	TGTGCCAGCCAGGATGGCGATGAGCAGTTCTTC	CASQDGDEQFF
TRBV28	.	.	TRBJ1-5	TGTGCCAGCAGCTTCCGTGGGGGGGGGCATCAGCCCCAGCATTTT	CASSFRGGGHQPQHF
TRBV2	.	TRBD1	TRBJ2-5	TGTGCCAGCAGTTACCGGGACAGGGTTTGGGAGACCCAGTACTTC	CASSYRDRVWETQYF
TRBV10-2	.	.	TRBJ1-2	TGCGCCAGCAGTGAGTCCAGGGATGGCTACACCTTC	CASSESRDGYTF
TRBV27	.	.	TRBJ1-5	TGTGCCAGCAGTCACGGACCGGGGCAGCCCCAGCATTTT	CASSHGPGQPQHF
TRBV19	.	.	TRBJ1-5	TGTGCCAGTAGCAACGAAATGGCCAAGTCCCAGCATTTT	CASSNEMAKSQHF
TRBV3-1/TRBV3-2	.	.	TRBJ2-5	TGTGCCAGCAGCCGGAGGGCGCAAGAGACCCAGTACTTC	CASSRRAQETQYF
TRBV9	.	.	TRBJ1-1	TGTGCCAGCAGTCTTCTGAGGAACACTGAAGCTTTCTTT	CASSLLRNTEAFF
TRBV5-1	.	TRBD1	TRBJ1-2	TGCGCCAGCAGCAGCACAGGGGCGGAAGGCTACACCTTC	CASSSTGAEGYTF
TRBV30	.	.	TRBJ1-5	TGTGCCTGGAGTACCCCCCTCAGGGGACAGCCCCAGCATTTT	CAWSTPLRGQPQHF
TRBV12-3/TRBV12-4	.	.	TRBJ1-5	TGTGCCAGCAGTTTAGGAGATCAGCCCCAGCATTTT	CASSLGDQPQHF
TRBV10-2	once	.	TRBJ1-5	TGCGCCAGCAGAGGGGTTGGGGTCAATCAGCCCCAGCATTTT	CASRGVGVNQPQHF
TRBV11-3	few	.	TRBJ2-3	TGTGCCAGCAGCTCCCTGCGGCAGGGCGCAGATACGCAGTATTTT	CASSSLRQGADTQYF
TRBV6-5	.	.	TRBJ1-1	TGTGCCAGCACCAGGTTTTTGAACACTGAAGCTTTCTTT	CASTRFLNTEAFF
TRBV28	.	.	TRBJ1-5	TGTGCCAGCAGTTTAACCGGTAGTGGCAATCAGCCCCAGCATTTT	CASSLTGSGNQPQHF
TRBV11-2	.	.	TRBJ2-7	TGTGCCAGCAGCTTAGCACAGGCTGCTTCCTACGAGCAGTACTTC	CASSLAQAASYEQYF
TRBV2	once	TRBD1	TRBJ1-2	TGTGCCAGCAGCGGACAGGGGTACGGCTACACCTTC	CASSGQGYGYTF
TRBV7-3	.	TRBD1	TRBJ1-1	TGTGCCAGCAGCTCGGGTCGGGACAGTGAAGCTTTCTTT	CASSSGRDSEAFF
TRBV28	.	TRBD1	TRBJ1-5	TGTGCCAGCAGTCCGGGGACAGGGGCCAATCAGCCCCAGCATTTT	CASSPGTGANQPQHF
TRBV6-1	.	TRBD2	TRBJ2-4	TGTGCCAGCAGTGAAGTGCACTTCGGGGGGACCAAAAACATTCAGTACTTC	CASSEVHFGGTKNIQYF
TRBV6-5	.	TRBD2	TRBJ2-1	TGTGCCAGCAAGAGTCGGCGGGGGGCTTACAATGAGCAGTTCTTC	CASKSRRGAYNEQFF
TRBV5-1	.	.	TRBJ1-1	TGCGCCAGCAGCTTAACAGGTAGCACTGAAGCTTTCTTT	CASSLTGSTEAFF
TRBV19	.	TRBD2	TRBJ2-2	TGTGCCAGTAGTATAAGGCGGGAGTACACCGGGGAGCTGTTTTTT	CASSIRREYTGELFF
TRBV3-1/TRBV3-2	.	.	TRBJ1-2	TGTGCCAGCAGCCAAGATTATCTGGGCGGCTACACCTTC	CASSQDYLGGYTF
TRBV7-9	medium-sized	TRBD1	TRBJ1-1	TGTGCCAGCACCCGGGACAGGGACACTGAAGCTTTCTTT	CASTRDRDTEAFF
TRBV5-4	.	TRBD2	TRBJ2-1	TGTGCCAGCAGCGTAACTAGCGGGCTCTACAATGAGCAGTTCTTC	CASSVTSGLYNEQFF